This T cell receptor beta chain was sequenced in a study of PD-1 blockade in classical Hodgkin lymphoma. Time point indicated: cycle 4 day 1 (C4D1), after less than seven weeks of nivolumab. With no exception, relapse followed autologous stem cell transplantation in all patients, and brentuximab vedotin exposure varied. TCRdb's copy holds only in-frame clones and misses some; the assay was immunoSEQ multiplex PCR. Among tens of thousands of clones, around 80% were seen once, and the ten largest hold about 17%. This CDR3 is 15 amino acids long. V dropped 1 base and J dropped 3 bases, with 11 bases sitting between them. CDR1 and CDR2 from the germline V gene are MDHEN and SYDVKM.

Sequenced material: peripheral blood mononuclear cells (PBMCs), taken before the fourth cycle of nivolumab. The sequence was obtained from a human donor with classical Hodgkin lymphoma. The chain recombines TRBV28 with TRBJ2-3; D is unclear. CDR3 DNA: TGTGCCAGCAGTTTATTGTTGGGATCAACAGATACGCAGTATTTT. The encoded protein is CASSLLLGSTDTQYF. The entire variable domain, with the rest obtained from reference TRBV28 and TRBJ2-3, is as follows: DVKVTQSSRYLVKRTGEKVFLECVQDMDHENMFWYRQDPGLGLRLIYFSYDVKMKEKGDIPEGYSVSREKKERFSLILESASTNQTSMYLCASSLLLGSTDTQYFGPGTRLTVL.